The 32 T cell receptor beta chains presented below share a single source sample, sequenced in a study of cytomegalovirus exposure and HLA in healthy donors. The PCR contained 60 Vbeta and 13 Jbeta primers. Clones were read by immunoSEQ multiplex PCR, and TCRdb kept only the in-frame ones, dropping some. The profile shows 150,000 or so clones, more than 60% of them singletons. The sequenced sample was PBMCs. Source of these receptors: a middle-aged man in good health and CMV-seropositive.

The genes are TRBV5-4 and TRBJ2-1; 9 nucleotides match TRBD2. V gave up 4 bases and J gave up 4 bases; unmatched junction bases: 9. The CDR3 contains 16 residues. Germline values: CDR1 SGHNT, CDR2 YYREEE (reference sequence). CDR3 DNA sequence: TGTGCCAGCAGCCGCTCTAGCGGGATCGGATACAATGAGCAGTTCTTC. It encodes CASSRSSGIGYNEQFF. Full variable domain (missing parts from reference TRBV5-4 and TRBJ2-1): ETGVTQSPTHLIKTRGQQVTLRCSSQSGHNTVSWYQQALGQGPQFIFQYYREEENGRGNFPPRFSGLQFPNYSSELNVNALELDDSALYLCASSRSSGIGYNEQFFGPGTRLTVL.

V is TRBV15 and J is TRBJ2-7; D perhaps matches TRBD2 (5 bases). Trimming took off 8 bases at V and 0 bases at J, with 11 bases between the two ends. The CDR3 extends over 13 amino acids. CDR1 is LNHNV and CDR2 is YYDKDF in the germline V gene (reference sequence). The CDR3 loop is CATCNDYSYEQYF. The CDR3 region has the DNA TGTGCCACCTGTAATGACTACTCCTACGAGCAGTACTTC.

The V gene is TRBV19, the J gene TRBJ2-2; 15 nucleotides agree with TRBD2. The CDR3 loop spans 16 amino acids. The trim removed 8 bases at V and 4 bases at J, leaving 5 bases unmatched. CDR1 LNHDA and CDR2 SQIVND come from the germline V gene (reference sequence). The CDR3 DNA reads as TGTGCCAGTCGGACTAGCGGGAGGGGGGGCACCGGGGAGCTGTTTTTT. Protein sequence: CASRTSGRGGTGELFF.

This chain connects TRBV28 to TRBJ2-7; D is uncertain. Germline assignment: CDR1 MDHEN and CDR2 SYDVKM. V dropped 7 bases and J dropped 4 bases, with 8 bases sitting between them. The CDR3 totals 11 residues. CDR3 in amino acids: CASNNYYEQYF. As DNA, the CDR3 is TGTGCCAGCAATAATTATTACGAGCAGTACTTC.

J is TRBJ2-1 and V is TRBV30, with TRBD2 as a possible D gene (7 bases). Trimming shortened V by 5 bases and J by 8 bases, and 13 bases separated the two germline ends. The length of the CDR3 is 12 residues. Germline V gene lookup returns CDR1 GTSNPN and CDR2 SVGIG (reference sequence). The CDR3 sequence: CAWRGAGDEQFF. The CDR3 coding sequence is TGTGCCTGGCGGGGGGCGGGAGATGAGCAGTTCTTC.

With respect to this clone: Its ends do not fully match the called genes, so a read error is possible. This chain connects TRBV10-1 to TRBJ1-3, with 7 bases fitting TRBD1. Germline V lookup: CDR1 WNHNN, CDR2 SYGVQD (reference sequence). CDR3 length: 13 residues. The CDR3 sequence: CASRQGLWKHHIF. DNA of the CDR3: TGCGCCAGCCGACAGGGCCTCTGGAAACACCATATATTT.

The chain carries TRBV5-1 and TRBJ2-7, with 7 bases aligning to TRBD1. Germline CDR1 is SGHRS and CDR2 is YFSETQ. Trimming cost V 3 bases and J 0 bases; bases outside gene matches: 6. The CDR3 length is 15 residues. Here the CDR3 DNA reads TGCGCCAGCAGCTCAACGGGACAGATCTCCTACGAGCAGTACTTC. Translation gives CASSSTGQISYEQYF.

Note on this clone: Because the CDR3's place on the DNA is in doubt, the DNA is left out and the CDR3 is given as listed by TCRdb. The V and J genes are TRBV6-1 and TRBJ2-1; the D call of TRBD2 is as the table states it, not checked on the DNA. Germline assignment: CDR1 MNHNS and CDR2 SASEGT. The CDR3 contains 15 residues when both ends are counted. CDR3 amino acids: CASILGGGIGNEQFF.

The chain employs TRBV5-1 and TRBJ2-7; D not certain. Germline CDR1 SGHRS, CDR2 YFSETQ. The CDR3 has 15 residues. Trimming took off 0 bases at V and 5 bases at J, with 15 bases between the two ends. The CDR3 loop reads CASSLVDARLHEQYF. The CDR3 region has the DNA TGCGCCAGCAGCTTGGTAGATGCACGTCTCCACGAGCAGTACTTC.

The rearrangement uses TRBV5-4 and TRBJ2-5; D possibly corresponds to TRBD2 (6 bases). CDR3 length: 13 residues. The germline gives CDR1 SGHNT, CDR2 YYREEE (reference sequence). Trimming stripped 3 bases from V and 2 bases from J, with 8 bases between. DNA of the CDR3: TGTGCCAGCAGCTGGGACTCTCAAGAGACCCAGTACTTC. Encoded protein: CASSWDSQETQYF.

Only a few counts were recorded for this clone. The chain employs TRBV25-1 and TRBJ2-5; TRBD2 might be the D (6 bases). The V gene lost 5 bases and the J gene lost 2 bases, with 18 bases spanning the gap. CDR3 length: 16 residues. Per germline, CDR1 MGHDK and CDR2 SYGVNS. Written as DNA, the CDR3 is TGTGCCAGCAGTTTGGCCCTTAGCGGAATACAAGAGACCCAGTACTTC. Protein sequence: CASSLALSGIQETQYF.

The rearrangement links TRBV19 to TRBJ2-2; D uncertain. This CDR3 has 15 residues. Trimming cost V 2 bases and J 6 bases, with 13 bases left between them. CDR1 is LNHDA, CDR2 SQIVND, per germline (reference sequence). CDR3 amino acids: CASSILRSGAGELFF. The DNA for the CDR3 is TGTGCCAGTAGTATACTTCGTTCCGGAGCCGGGGAGCTGTTTTTT.

As concerns this clone: Mismatch with germline at one junction end may stem from a read error. This chain connects TRBV12-5 to TRBJ1-1, with 8 bases matching TRBD1. CDR1 and CDR2 from the germline V gene are LGHNT and FRNRAP. The CDR3 has 16 residues. The CDR3 loop reads CAGGLRTGFRGAEAFF. In DNA, the CDR3 is TGTGCTGGTGGTCTTCGGACAGGGTTTAGAGGGGCTGAAGCTTTCTTT.

This clone has only a few counts. The chain recombines TRBV2 with TRBJ2-7; 7 bases line up with TRBD2. This CDR3 is built from 15 residues. J gave up 4 bases and V 6 bases, and 12 bases lay outside the gene matches. In germline, CDR1 is SNHLY, CDR2 FYNNEI. The CDR3 DNA is TGTGCCAGCAGCTTAGACCGCGGGAGTCTTTACGAGCAGTACTTC. The encoded protein is CASSLDRGSLYEQYF.

The chain couples TRBV19 to TRBJ2-1; possibly TRBD2 for D (5 bases). The CDR3 extends over 14 amino acids. Trimming took 2 bases from V and 3 from J, leaving 8 bases between them. Germline values: CDR1 LNHDA, CDR2 SQIVND (reference sequence). CDR3 sequence (DNA): TGTGCCAGTAGTATACCCGGGGTCTACAATGAGCAGTTCTTC. Protein: CASSIPGVYNEQFF.

This sequence joins TRBV5-4 and TRBJ1-2, with 9 positions matching TRBD1. J gave up 5 bases and V 3 bases, and 5 bases lay outside the gene matches. The CDR3 runs 14 residues. Germline V gene data show CDR1 as SGHNT and CDR2 as YYREEE (reference sequence). The CDR3 sequence: CASSSDRGQYGYTF. DNA of the CDR3: TGTGCCAGCAGCTCGGACAGGGGACAGTATGGCTACACCTTC.

The V call is TRBV28, the J call TRBJ2-7; 15 nucleotides line up with TRBD2. The CDR3 runs 15 residues. V trimming: 6 bases; J trimming: 5 bases; junction bases outside the gene matches: 5. CDR1 and CDR2 from the germline V gene are MDHEN and SYDVKM. The DNA for the CDR3 is TGTGCCAGCAGCCCAGGGACTAGCGGGAGGAACGAGCAGTACTTC. This gives the protein CASSPGTSGRNEQYF.

The chain employs TRBV6-5 and TRBJ1-2; tentatively, D is TRBD1 (6 bases). Per germline, CDR1 MNHEY and CDR2 SVGAGI. Trimming removed 5 bases at V and 8 bases at J, with 12 bases between. The CDR3 is 12 residues long. CDR3 in DNA: TGTGCCAGCAGTCCCACAGGGTACGGCTACACCTTC. It specifies CASSPTGYGYTF.

This chain uses TRBV28 with TRBJ2-7; the D is unclear. Germline V gene lookup returns CDR1 MDHEN and CDR2 SYDVKM. The CDR3 sequence is 13 residues long. With 3 bases removed from V and 0 bases from J, the gap between germline ends came to 6 bases. The CDR3 sequence is CASSFSVSYEQYF. The CDR3 DNA is TGTGCCAGCAGTTTTTCCGTCTCCTACGAGCAGTACTTC.

The V and J genes are TRBV29-1 and TRBJ2-3; TRBD2 agrees at 11 bases. The CDR3 runs 15 residues. After removal of 6 bases from V and 5 bases from J, the junction contained 10 bases not matched to a gene. Germline lookup yields CDR1 SQVTM and CDR2 ANQGSEA. CDR3 loop: CSVGTSGSGGDTQYF. The CDR3 bases are TGCAGCGTCGGGACTAGCGGAAGCGGTGGAGATACGCAGTATTTT.

J is TRBJ2-5 and V is TRBV7-7; D gene uncertain. The V and J ends lost 5 bases and 4 bases respectively, with 11 bases between them. This CDR3 has 13 residues. The germline V gene has CDR1 SSHAT and CDR2 FNYEAQ (reference sequence). Here the CDR3 DNA reads TGTGCCAGCAGCCGAAGCCTAGTAGAGACCCAGTACTTC. Protein sequence: CASSRSLVETQYF.

The CDR3 region has the DNA TGTGCCAGCAGTTCCAGCGCGTTCTCCTACGAGCAGTACTTC. Protein: CASSSSAFSYEQYF. The V and J genes are TRBV28 and TRBJ2-7; D gene uncertain. Trimming left V 4 bases short and J 0 bases short, with 10 bases between. CDR1 is MDHEN, CDR2 SYDVKM, per germline. This CDR3 spans 14 amino acids.

The J gene is TRBJ2-5, the V gene TRBV7-2; no clear D gene. Per germline, CDR1 SGHTA and CDR2 FQGNSA. This CDR3 region has 13 residues. V lost 0 bases, J lost 2 bases, and 4 bases lay in between. The CDR3 DNA sequence: TGTGCCAGCAGCTTAGCTAGACAAGAGACCCAGTACTTC. Amino acid sequence: CASSLARQETQYF.

There are a few counts of this clone. The V and J genes are TRBV19 and TRBJ2-1; D may be TRBD1 (5 bases). The germline V gene has CDR1 LNHDA and CDR2 SQIVND (reference sequence). This CDR3 region has 13 residues. V lost 3 bases, J lost 9 bases, and 12 bases lay in between. The CDR3 loop reads CASSMQGRSEQFF. CDR3 DNA: TGTGCCAGTAGTATGCAGGGTAGGAGTGAGCAGTTCTTC.

The chain employs TRBV9 and TRBJ2-3; TRBD1 agrees at 9 bases. CDR1 is SGDLS and CDR2 is YYNGEE in the germline V gene. V trimming: 2 bases; J trimming: 4 bases; junction bases outside the gene matches: 2. This CDR3 region has 14 residues. CDR3 DNA sequence: TGTGCCAGCAGCGTTGGACAGGGGCCAGATACGCAGTATTTT. Its translation is CASSVGQGPDTQYF.

This clone is a singleton in its sample. The V gene is TRBV9, the J gene TRBJ1-1; D unclear. The germline V gene encodes CDR1 SGDLS and CDR2 YYNGEE. V was pared by 0 bases and J by 5 bases, with 17 bases between. The CDR3 loop spans 16 amino acids. In DNA, the CDR3 is TGTGCCAGCAGCGTAGCTCGGACTTCTAAAGGGACTGAAGCTTTCTTT. This codes for CASSVARTSKGTEAFF.

The chain is built from TRBV2 and TRBJ1-6, with D possibly being TRBD1 (5 bases). The CDR3 is made up of 12 amino acids. CDR1 is SNHLY, CDR2 FYNNEI, per germline. Between the trimmed V and J ends, which lost 4 bases and 9 bases, there was a span of 7 bases. CDR3 amino acids: CASSATGSPLHF. In nucleotides, the CDR3 is TGTGCCAGCAGTGCCACAGGTTCACCCCTCCACTTT.

The rearrangement joins TRBV5-6 to TRBJ1-2, with D hard to call. This CDR3 is 11 amino acids long. Germline V gives CDR1 SGHDT, CDR2 YYEEEE. V lost 0 bases and J lost 8, with 5 bases in between. CDR3 sequence reads: CASSLDIGYTF. The CDR3 DNA reads as TGTGCCAGCAGCTTGGACATAGGCTACACCTTC.

The chain has TRBV5-1 and TRBJ2-5; 14 nucleotides agree with TRBD2. The V and J ends lost 4 bases and 5 bases, in that order; junction bases with no gene match: 7. The CDR3 has 16 residues. Per the germline V gene, CDR1 is SGHRS and CDR2 is YFSETQ. The CDR3: CASSPGTSGSWETQYF. The CDR3 DNA is TGCGCCAGCAGCCCGGGGACTAGCGGGAGTTGGGAGACCCAGTACTTC.

The table lists this clone with a few counts. The chain joins TRBV11-2 to TRBJ2-3; TRBD2 agrees at 12 bases. The germline V gene encodes CDR1 SGHAT and CDR2 FQNNGV. J was trimmed by 7 bases and V by 4 bases; bases with no gene match: 6. CDR3 length: 15 amino acids. The CDR3 loop is CASSSRTSGIYTQYF. In nucleotides, the CDR3 is TGTGCCAGCAGCTCGAGGACTAGCGGGATCTATACGCAGTATTTT.

CDR3 residues: CASSIDSRRSAQHF. CDR3 sequence (DNA): TGCGCCAGCAGCATCGACAGTCGGCGTTCGGCCCAGCATTTT. The J gene is TRBJ1-5, the V gene TRBV5-1, with D maybe TRBD1 (5 bases). V was trimmed by 4 bases and J by 11 bases, leaving 19 bases between them. Germline V lookup: CDR1 SGHRS, CDR2 YFSETQ. The length of the CDR3 is 14 residues.

This clone has only one observation. The chain is built from TRBV28 and TRBJ2-7; a weak D match, TRBD1 (6 bases). Germline V gene lookup returns CDR1 MDHEN and CDR2 SYDVKM. The CDR3 is made up of 12 amino acids. V lost 8 bases to trimming and J lost 4 bases, with 12 bases between them. CDR3 sequence: CASGGPGYEQYF. The CDR3, as DNA: TGTGCCAGCGGGGGCCCTGGATACGAGCAGTACTTC.